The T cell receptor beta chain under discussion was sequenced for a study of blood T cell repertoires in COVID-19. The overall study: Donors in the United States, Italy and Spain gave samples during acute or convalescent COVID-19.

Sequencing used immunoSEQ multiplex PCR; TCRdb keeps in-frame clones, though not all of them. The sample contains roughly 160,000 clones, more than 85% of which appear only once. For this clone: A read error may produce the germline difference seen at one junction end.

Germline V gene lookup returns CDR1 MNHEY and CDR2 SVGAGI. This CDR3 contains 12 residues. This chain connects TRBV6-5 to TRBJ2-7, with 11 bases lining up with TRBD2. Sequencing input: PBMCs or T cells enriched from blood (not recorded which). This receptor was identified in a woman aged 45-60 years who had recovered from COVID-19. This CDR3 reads CASSSTPGLAAF. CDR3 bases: TGTGCCAGCAGTTCAACCCCGGGACTAGCGGCTTTT.